The T cell receptor (beta chain) under discussion was sequenced for a study of blood T cell repertoires in COVID-19. The CDR3 covers 14 residues. V was pared by 4 bases and J by 1 base, with 12 bases between. Germline CDR1 SGHKS, CDR2 YYEKEE (reference sequence). Seattle participants joined during active infection and were tracked over time. This clone showed up just once. The authors' processing: Reference gene primer amplification gave estimated nucleated cell counts. Measured with immunoSEQ multiplex PCR; TCRdb has only the in-frame clones, and not every one. V and J calls and clone size follow that table, whereas D and trimming were derived from the DNA. The sample consists of 400,000 to 450,000 clones, about 90% of them appearing once.

The receptor comes from a man younger than 35 with COVID-19, enrolled during active disease. The J gene is TRBJ2-7, the V gene TRBV5-5; D is perhaps TRBD1 (5 bases). Material for sequencing was peripheral blood. The chain's CDR3 is CASSKGAASYEQYF. The CDR3 DNA sequence: TGTGCCAGCAGCAAAGGGGCCGCGTCCTACGAGCAGTACTTC.